The 9 T cell receptor beta chains reported below all come from one sample, sequenced in a study of blood T cell repertoires in COVID-19. Assay: immunoSEQ multiplex PCR; the TCRdb copy retains only in-frame clones and omits some. The sample yields nearly 200,000 clones, 70% to 90% seen once. Sample: peripheral blood. These receptors all come from a middle-aged woman who had recovered from COVID-19.

The chain is built from TRBV29-1 and TRBJ1-1, with D hard to call. Trimming shortened V by 2 bases and J by 6 bases, and 16 bases separated the two germline ends. The CDR3 covers 14 residues. CDR1 is SQVTM and CDR2 is ANQGSEA in the germline V gene. CDR3 loop: CSVEPHGGISEAFF. As DNA, the CDR3 is TGCAGCGTTGAACCTCATGGAGGGATTTCTGAAGCTTTCTTT.

With regard to this clone: Other DNA sequences in this sample translate to the same CDR3. The V and J genes are TRBV5-1 and TRBJ1-6; 7 bases align to TRBD1. The CDR3 is 14 amino acids. V lost 4 bases, J lost 7 bases, and 5 bases stayed unmatched. Germline-derived CDR1 and CDR2 are SGHRS and YFSETQ. CDR3 DNA: TGCGCCAGCAGCCAGGACAGGCGCAATTCACCCCTCCACTTT. Its translation is CASSQDRRNSPLHF.

This chain joins TRBV10-3 and TRBJ2-7; D may be TRBD2 (6 bases). There are 13 residues in the CDR3. V was trimmed by 7 bases and J by 0 bases, leaving 10 bases between them. The V gene's germline CDR1 is ENHRY and CDR2 SYGVKD. For the CDR3, the DNA is TGTGCCATCACGGACGGGAGCTCCTACGAGCAGTACTTC. Protein: CAITDGSSYEQYF.

The chain couples TRBV27 to TRBJ1-1, with D tentatively TRBD1 (5 bases). The V end lost 3 bases, the J end lost 7 bases, and 12 bases lay between the germline ends. Germline V gene lookup returns CDR1 MNHEY and CDR2 SMNVEV (reference sequence). This CDR3 has 13 residues. Here the CDR3 reads CASSFGRRGEAFF. In DNA, the CDR3 is TGTGCCAGCAGTTTCGGGCGGAGGGGTGAAGCTTTCTTT.

V usage is TRBV2 and J usage is TRBJ1-5; 7 nucleotides agree with TRBD1. CDR1 SNHLY and CDR2 FYNNEI come from the germline V gene. V lost 6 bases, J lost 0 bases, and 5 bases stayed unmatched. The CDR3 is made up of 15 amino acids. Here the CDR3 reads CASRTGVNSNQPQHF. CDR3 nucleotides: TGTGCCAGCAGAACAGGGGTGAATAGCAATCAGCCCCAGCATTTT.

The chain has TRBV3-1 (or the pseudogene TRBV3-2) and TRBJ2-3; TRBD1 agrees at 7 bases. The germline CDR1 and CDR2 sequences are LGHDT and YNNKEL (reference sequence). With 5 bases clipped from V and 6 bases from J, the junction kept 5 bases outside the gene matches. This CDR3 has 13 amino acids. The CDR3 reads CASSATGEDTQYF. CDR3 DNA sequence: TGTGCCAGCAGCGCAACAGGGGAGGATACGCAGTATTTT.

This clone was counted only a few times. J is TRBJ2-5 and V is TRBV9, with D possibly matching TRBD1 (6 bases). V lost 4 bases and J lost 0, with 19 bases in between. This CDR3 contains 17 residues. The germline gives CDR1 SGDLS, CDR2 YYNGEE. DNA for the CDR3: TGTGCCAGCAGCCCCAAGTGGGGGCGATCTGACCAAGAGACCCAGTACTTC. It is translated as CASSPKWGRSDQETQYF.

This sequence joins TRBV7-2 and TRBJ1-5; 8 bases agree with TRBD1. Germline-derived CDR1 and CDR2 are SGHTA and FQGNSA. The V segment lost 3 bases and the J segment 7 bases; nucleotides outside the gene matches: 8. The CDR3 sequence is 15 residues long. This CDR3 reads CASSLGQVGEQPQHF. The CDR3 nucleotides are TGTGCCAGCAGCTTGGGACAGGTGGGCGAACAGCCCCAGCATTTT.

The chain has TRBV11-2 and TRBJ1-3; 8 bases agree with TRBD1. There are 14 residues in the CDR3. Germline loops: CDR1 SGHAT, CDR2 FQNNGV. Trimming at V came to 1 base and at J to 5 bases, leaving 1 base not matched to a gene. CDR3 coding DNA: TGTGCCAGCAGCTTAGGGACAGGGAGAAACACCATATATTTT. It encodes CASSLGTGRNTIYF.